A single sample gave rise to the 20 T cell receptor beta chains below, sequenced in a study of cytomegalovirus exposure and HLA in healthy donors. The PCR was carried out with 60 Vbeta primers and 13 Jbeta primers. Clones were sequenced by immunoSEQ multiplex PCR, and TCRdb holds only the in-frame ones, with some missing. The profile shows about 50,000 clones, over 75% of them singletons. The material sequenced was PBMCs. Every receptor here comes from a boy between 10 and 17 years old in good health and CMV-seropositive.

This chain connects TRBV5-5 to TRBJ1-1; tentative D call: TRBD1 (5 bases). This CDR3 spans 16 amino acids. Trimming stripped 3 bases from V and 0 bases from J, with 15 bases between. Per the germline V gene, CDR1 is SGHKS and CDR2 is YYEKEE (reference sequence). DNA of the CDR3: TGTGCCAGCAGCTCCCTCCTACAGGACCTGAACACTGAAGCTTTCTTT. This encodes CASSSLLQDLNTEAFF. Complete variable domain (other parts from reference TRBV5-5 and TRBJ1-1): DAGVTQSPTHLIKTRGQQVTLRCSPISGHKSVSWYQQVLGQGPQFIFQYYEKEERGRGNFPDRFSARQFPNYSSELNVNALLLGDSALYLCASSSLLQDLNTEAFFGQGTRLTVV.

This chain links TRBV7-8 with TRBJ2-7; no firm D call. The CDR3 consists of 14 residues. V was clipped by 1 base and J by 3 bases, with 10 bases between them. Looked up from germline, CDR1 is SGHVS and CDR2 is FQNEAQ. CDR3 sequence (DNA): TGTGCCAGCAGCTTAGGACCCTACAGCTACGAGCAGTACTTC. This gives the protein CASSLGPYSYEQYF.

V gene TRBV19 combines with J gene TRBJ1-1, with D perhaps TRBD1 (5 bases). From germline, CDR1 is LNHDA and CDR2 SQIVND (reference sequence). V lost 1 base, J lost 8 bases, and 11 bases lay in between. The CDR3 sequence is 13 residues long. The CDR3 loop is CASSIAGPSEAFF. The CDR3 bases are TGTGCCAGTAGTATAGCAGGGCCGTCAGAAGCTTTCTTT.

The rearrangement joins TRBV6-6 to TRBJ2-1; no firm D call. Per the germline V gene, CDR1 is MNHNY and CDR2 is SVGAGI (reference sequence). CDR3 length equals 15 residues. V was clipped by 2 bases and J by 2 bases, with 10 bases between them. The CDR3 is CASSYSESPYNEQFF. The CDR3 nucleotides read TGTGCCAGCAGTTACAGTGAGTCCCCCTACAATGAGCAGTTCTTC.

This clone was seen more than once but under ten times. The chain couples TRBV7-6 to TRBJ2-1; the match to TRBD2 covers 8 bases. The V segment lost 3 bases and the J segment 5 bases; nucleotides outside the gene matches: 9. Germline-derived CDR1 and CDR2 are SGHVS and FNYEAQ. The CDR3 covers 16 residues. CDR3 nucleotides: TGTGCCAGCAGCTTGGGCCCGGGGGGGTTGAACAATGAGCAGTTCTTC. Protein product: CASSLGPGGLNNEQFF. Full variable domain (outside the CDR3, taken from reference TRBV7-6 and TRBJ2-1): GAGVSQSPRYKVTKRGQDVALRCDPISGHVSLYWYRQALGQGPEFLTYFNYEAQQDKSGLPNDRFSAERPEGSISTLTIQRTEQRDSAMYRCASSLGPGGLNNEQFFGPGTRLTVL.

The V and J genes are TRBV13 and TRBJ2-5; tentative D call: TRBD1 (5 bases). In germline, CDR1 is PRHDT, CDR2 FYEKMQ (reference sequence). V lost 2 bases and J 5 bases, leaving 18 bases between the germline ends. CDR3 length: 16 residues. Here the CDR3 DNA reads TGTGCCAGCAGCTTAAGGGTGGGGCCGGCCAGTGAGACCCAGTACTTC. Translating gives CASSLRVGPASETQYF.

A remark on this clone: The germline gene is not matched at one end of the junction; a read error may be the cause. The chain carries TRBV5-1 and TRBJ1-1; D possibly corresponds to TRBD1 (5 bases). Germline CDR1 is SGHRS and CDR2 is YFSETQ. The CDR3 contains 17 residues. CDR3 sequence reads: CASSLGRVLGPNTEASF. The CDR3 DNA sequence: TGCGCCAGCAGCTTGGGCAGGGTTTTGGGCCCAAACACTGAAGCTTCCTTT.

This chain joins TRBV7-9 and TRBJ2-7; tentative D call: TRBD1 (5 bases). There are 14 residues in the CDR3. Germline CDR1 reads SEHNR; CDR2 reads FQNEAQ (reference sequence). The V gene lost 5 bases and the J gene lost 3 bases, with 14 bases spanning the gap. CDR3 sequence reads: CASSGSTGLYEQYF. The CDR3 nucleotides are TGTGCCAGCAGCGGATCCACAGGTCTCTACGAGCAGTACTTC.

The chain joins TRBV9 to TRBJ1-1; D is unclear. CDR3 length equals 16 residues. V was shortened by 0 bases and J by 5 bases, with 17 bases between the two germline ends. From germline, CDR1 is SGDLS and CDR2 YYNGEE. The DNA of the CDR3 is TGTGCCAGCAGCGTAGCGCTCGGGAGTTCGGGGACTGAAGCTTTCTTT. Protein sequence: CASSVALGSSGTEAFF.

In nucleotides, the CDR3 is TGTGCCAGCTCACACGGGACTAGCGGGGGCTCCGGGGAGACCCAGTACTTC. Translated, it gives CASSHGTSGGSGETQYF. V and J are TRBV18 and TRBJ2-5; 14 bases match TRBD2. Losses at the gene ends were 4 bases for V and 5 bases for J; bases not matched to a gene: 9. Germline lookup yields CDR1 KGHSH and CDR2 LQKENI. The CDR3 runs 17 residues.

The CDR3, as DNA: TGTGCCAGCAGTTACGGAACAGGGGGCAGCGCTGGCTACACCTTC. It encodes CASSYGTGGSAGYTF. The chain employs TRBV6-5 and TRBJ1-2; TRBD1 matches at 9 bases. Looked up from germline, CDR1 is MNHEY and CDR2 is SVGAGI. This CDR3 has 15 amino acids. Trimming at V came to 2 bases and at J to 7 bases, leaving 8 bases not matched to a gene.

The rearrangement joins TRBV7-6 to TRBJ1-2; D perhaps matches TRBD1 (5 bases). The germline V gene encodes CDR1 SGHVS and CDR2 FNYEAQ. Trimming removed 1 base at V and 7 bases at J, with 16 bases between. This CDR3 comprises 15 residues. Here the CDR3 reads CASSLDGSGSAGYTF. The CDR3 DNA reads TGTGCCAGCAGCTTAGATGGGTCAGGGTCCGCTGGCTACACCTTC.

The chain couples TRBV5-1 to TRBJ2-1; 9 bases map to TRBD1. The CDR3 covers 16 residues. Germline lookup yields CDR1 SGHRS and CDR2 YFSETQ. V was clipped by 5 bases and J by 4 bases; unmatched bases: 10. CDR3 bases: TGCGCCAGCAGGAGTCTACCGGGACAGGGATACAATGAGCAGTTCTTC. It translates to CASRSLPGQGYNEQFF.

The V and J genes are TRBV7-2 and TRBJ1-4; the D gene is possibly TRBD1 (6 bases). Germline V CDR1 and CDR2: SGHTA, FQGNSA. The CDR3 is 14 residues long. Trimming removed 3 bases from V and 8 bases from J, with 13 bases in between. CDR3 DNA: TGTGCCAGCAGCTTTCGGGGGGCTGGGGAAAAACTGTTTTTT. The encoded protein is CASSFRGAGEKLFF.

This clone was recorded only once. The CDR3 protein is CASTPGSGAYNEQFF. The CDR3 coding sequence is TGTGCCAGCACCCCCGGGAGCGGGGCCTACAATGAGCAGTTCTTC. The chain has TRBV5-4 and TRBJ2-1; 7 bases map to TRBD2. This CDR3 has 15 residues. J was trimmed by 2 bases and V by 6 bases; bases with no gene match: 8. CDR1 and CDR2 from the germline V gene are SGHNT and YYREEE (reference sequence).

V usage is TRBV5-4 and J usage is TRBJ2-1; 8 nucleotides line up with TRBD1. The CDR3 contains 14 residues. CDR1 and CDR2 (germline): SGHNT, YYREEE (reference sequence). V lost 6 bases to trimming and J lost 4 bases; unmatched junction nucleotides: 6. CDR3 sequence reads: CASNRDRSYNEQFF. The CDR3, as DNA: TGTGCCAGCAACCGGGACAGGTCGTACAATGAGCAGTTCTTC. The variable domain in full, with the rest retrieved from reference TRBV5-4 and TRBJ2-1, is ETGVTQSPTHLIKTRGQQVTLRCSSQSGHNTVSWYQQALGQGPQFIFQYYREEENGRGNFPPRFSGLQFPNYSSELNVNALELDDSALYLCASNRDRSYNEQFFGPGTRLTVL.

The rearrangement uses TRBV5-1 and TRBJ1-6; 7 bases map to TRBD1. The germline V gene has CDR1 SGHRS and CDR2 YFSETQ. This CDR3 comprises 15 residues. The V and J ends lost 1 base and 9 bases, in that order; junction bases with no gene match: 7. The CDR3 DNA is TGCGCCAGCAGCTTGCTGACAGGGAGAGGTTCACCCCTCCACTTT. Its protein is CASSLLTGRGSPLHF.

This clone was counted once. The gene calls are TRBV5-1 and TRBJ2-3; possibly TRBD1 for D (6 bases). CDR3 length: 14 residues. Germline-derived CDR1 and CDR2 are SGHRS and YFSETQ. Trimming removed 2 bases from V and 5 bases from J, with 12 bases in between. The CDR3 reads CASSFTGSIDTQYF. The CDR3 DNA sequence: TGCGCCAGCAGCTTCACAGGGAGTATAGATACGCAGTATTTT.

Here the CDR3 DNA reads TGTGCCAGCATGACACTCACGTCGACCCAGTACTTC. Protein: CASMTLTSTQYF. This chain links TRBV6-1 with TRBJ2-5; D not resolved. Germline V gene sequence: CDR1 MNHNS, CDR2 SASEGT. The CDR3 has 12 residues. Trimming shortened V by 7 bases and J by 7 bases, and 13 bases separated the two germline ends.

V gene TRBV27 combines with J gene TRBJ2-5; D gene uncertain. Germline loops: CDR1 MNHEY, CDR2 SMNVEV (reference sequence). This CDR3 contains 13 residues. Trimming pared 7 bases from V and 3 bases from J, leaving 12 bases between. The CDR3 reads CASTHIGEETQYF. The DNA of the CDR3 is TGTGCCAGCACCCATATCGGAGAAGAGACCCAGTACTTC.